The clone carrying this T cell receptor beta chain was observed at least ten times. The sample comes from a study of T cells in Graves' hyperthyroidism and ophthalmopathy. CDR1 and CDR2 from the germline V gene are KGHSY and FQNENV. V was clipped by 2 bases and J by 4 bases; unmatched bases: 4. The CDR3 spans 14 residues. What was amplified from RNA transcripts were TCR beta CDR3 regions. The HTBI primer set drove a first-round RT-PCR of the TCR CDR3. Using its own MiXCR run on the multiplex PCR reads, TCRdb lists one record per CDR3 protein. The sample lists about 600,000 distinct CDR3 sequences; over 12% were seen once. Investigators excluded patients with uncontrolled infection, other autoimmune disease, pregnancy or lactation. Diagnosis relied on clinical symptoms, serum thyroxine and TRAb, thyroid ultrasound and orbital computed tomography.

Sequenced sample: blood. J is TRBJ1-1 and V is TRBV16, with 7 bases lining up with TRBD1. The receptor's source is a woman under 30 with Graves' ophthalmopathy. DNA for the CDR3: TGTGCCAGCAGCCAAACAGGGGAGTCCACTGAAGCTTTCTTT. It yields the protein CASSQTGESTEAFF. Filled out from reference TRBV16 and TRBJ1-1, the complete variable domain reads GEEVAQTPKHLVRGEGQKAKLYCAPIKGHSYVFWYQQVLKNEFKFLISFQNENVFDETGMPKERFSAKCLPNSPCSLEIQATKLEDSAVYFCASSQTGESTEAFFGQGTRLTVV.